This T cell receptor (beta chain) was sequenced for a study of beta chain features in type 1 diabetes. Study-wide results and caveats: In every one of the four CD4+ subsets, TCRB CDR3s were moderately but significantly shorter in Type 1 diabetes patients.

With regard to this clone: What it binds is not known.

This CDR3 has 14 residues. Germline trimming cut 3 bases from V and 1 base from J; bases unmatched to any gene: 3. Germline CDR1 MDHEN, CDR2 SYDVKM. Since all of the isolated RNA was reverse transcribed, expressed TCRB transcripts were what got sequenced. TCRdb's table, derived via immunoSEQ multiplex PCR, lists solely in-frame clones and lacks some. The table includes about 710,000 clones, 11% to 15% detected once. Input material: naive CD4+ T cells from blood. The genes are TRBV28 and TRBJ2-7; TRBD2 matches at 7 bases. This clonotype was obtained from a man between 18 and 29 years old with type 1 diabetes. The DNA for the CDR3 is TGTGCCAGCAGTTTCCTAGCGGATTCCTACGAGCAGTACTTC. Translated, it gives CASSFLADSYEQYF.